Shown below are 14 T cell receptor beta chains from a single sample sequenced in a study of T cell responses to AZD1222 COVID-19 vaccine. Some clones are missing from TCRdb's copy, which holds only in-frame ones; the method was immunoSEQ multiplex PCR. This table holds around 54,000 clones, around nine tenths found once. Sequenced here: peripheral blood, sampled 28 days after the second AZD1222 dose. The receptors originated from an adult who received the AZD1222 COVID-19 vaccine.

This chain links TRBV6-5 with TRBJ2-5; D is perhaps TRBD1 (6 bases). Trimming shortened V by 7 bases and J by 2 bases, and 14 bases separated the two germline ends. CDR1 and CDR2 from the germline V gene are MNHEY and SVGAGI. The CDR3 has 14 residues. The CDR3 DNA is TGTGCCAGCATCACGACAGGAGTTCAAGAGACCCAGTACTTC. Its translation: CASITTGVQETQYF.

Points on this clone: At one end the junction does not follow the germline gene, possibly because of a read error. The CDR3 DNA follows: TGTGCCAGCAGATTAGCGGGGAATGGGGGCTACGAGCAGTACTTC. This sequence encodes CASRLAGNGGYEQYF. The chain combines TRBV7-2 with TRBJ2-7; 8 nucleotides align to TRBD2. The CDR3 sequence is 15 residues long. CDR1 and CDR2 (germline): SGHTA, FQGNSA.

This chain joins TRBV30 and TRBJ1-2; 8 nucleotides match TRBD1. The CDR3 is made up of 11 amino acids. Trimming took 8 bases from V and 4 from J; bases not matched to a gene: 3. CDR1 GTSNPN and CDR2 SVGIG come from the germline V gene (reference sequence). CDR3 in DNA: TGTGCCGCTGGACAGGGCTATGGCTACACCTTC. Translated, it gives CAAGQGYGYTF.

The CDR3 sequence: CASSPSRDNEQFF. The CDR3 nucleotides are TGTGCCAGCAGCCCTTCTAGGGACAATGAGCAGTTCTTC. The V gene is TRBV9, the J gene TRBJ2-1; unclear D gene. Germline lookup yields CDR1 SGDLS and CDR2 YYNGEE. V lost 4 bases and J 5 bases, leaving 10 bases between the germline ends. The CDR3 spans 13 residues. Looking up the rest from reference TRBV9 and TRBJ2-1 gives the full variable domain: DSGVTQTPKHLITATGQRVTLRCSPRSGDLSVYWYQQSLDQGLQFLIQYYNGEERAKGNILERFSAQQFPDLHSELNLSSLELGDSALYFCASSPSRDNEQFFGPGTRLTVL.

This clone was seen once. The chain recombines TRBV11-2 with TRBJ1-5; D gene ambiguous. CDR1 is SGHAT, CDR2 FQNNGV, per germline. Trimming took 4 bases from V and 2 from J, leaving 9 bases between them. CDR3 size: 14 residues. DNA for the CDR3: TGTGCCAGCAGCTATAGGGAAGGCAATCAGCCCCAGCATTTT. Translation gives CASSYREGNQPQHF. Complete variable domain (other parts from reference TRBV11-2 and TRBJ1-5): EAGVAQSPRYKIIEKRQSVAFWCNPISGHATLYWYQQILGQGPKLLIQFQNNGVVDDSQLPKDRFSAERLKGVDSTLKIQPAKLEDSAVYLCASSYREGNQPQHFGDGTRLSIL.

This chain joins TRBV5-1 and TRBJ1-6, with TRBD1 identical over 9 bases. The J segment lost 10 bases and the V segment lost 4 bases, leaving 6 bases of the junction unmatched. CDR3 length: 14 residues. The germline V gene encodes CDR1 SGHRS and CDR2 YFSETQ. CDR3 in amino acids: CASSMGQGTSPLHF. The CDR3 DNA is TGCGCCAGCAGCATGGGACAGGGTACGTCACCCCTCCACTTT.

The chain joins TRBV28 to TRBJ1-1; D call uncertain. From germline, CDR1 is MDHEN and CDR2 SYDVKM. Between the trimmed V and J ends, which lost 3 bases and 3 bases, there was a span of 11 bases. CDR3 length: 14 residues. This CDR3 reads CASSFPTRDTEAFF. The DNA of the CDR3 is TGTGCCAGCAGTTTTCCGACCCGGGACACTGAAGCTTTCTTT.

The J gene is TRBJ2-7, the V gene TRBV7-9; D unresolved. From germline, CDR1 is SEHNR and CDR2 FQNEAQ (reference sequence). The CDR3 has 14 residues. With 4 bases removed from V and 1 base from J, the gap between germline ends came to 11 bases. The CDR3 DNA reads as TGTGCCAGCAGCTCCGGGCCAGCATCCTACGAGCAGTACTTC. This translates into CASSSGPASYEQYF.

The rearrangement links TRBV13 to TRBJ2-1, with D possibly being TRBD1 (6 bases). V was cut by 3 bases and J by 8 bases, with 20 bases left in between. Germline loops: CDR1 PRHDT, CDR2 FYEKMQ (reference sequence). The CDR3 covers 16 residues. Here the CDR3 DNA reads TGTGCCAGCAGCTTTGAGCAGGGGCCAGCGCCATATGAGCAGTTCTTC. This gives the protein CASSFEQGPAPYEQFF.

The rearrangement joins TRBV6-5 to TRBJ2-7; D gene ambiguous. The germline CDR1 and CDR2 sequences are MNHEY and SVGAGI. V gave up 0 bases and J gave up 0 bases, with 9 bases separating them. This CDR3 is 15 amino acids long. The CDR3 loop reads CASSYSRQASYEQYF. CDR3 in DNA: TGTGCCAGCAGTTACTCCCGACAAGCCTCCTACGAGCAGTACTTC.

The J gene is TRBJ2-4, the V gene TRBV29-1; 10 nucleotides agree with TRBD1. V shed 2 bases and J 8 bases; nucleotides not matched to a gene: 6. The CDR3 extends over 14 amino acids. CDR1 is SQVTM and CDR2 is ANQGSEA in the germline V gene. Here the CDR3 reads CSVETRDRGHIQYF. The DNA of the CDR3 is TGCAGCGTTGAAACTCGGGACAGGGGTCACATTCAGTACTTC. Drawing the rest from reference TRBV29-1 and TRBJ2-4, the complete variable domain is SAVISQKPSRDICQRGTSLTIQCQVDSQVTMMFWYRQQPGQSLTLIATANQGSEATYESGFVIDKFPISRPNLTFSTLTVSNMSPEDSSIYLCSVETRDRGHIQYFGAGTRLSVL.

This chain links TRBV6-5 with TRBJ1-2; weak D call: TRBD1 (6 bases). The V and J ends lost 0 bases and 5 bases respectively, with 16 bases between them. The CDR3 spans 16 residues. Germline CDR1 MNHEY, CDR2 SVGAGI. The CDR3 loop is CASSYSLHRGRYGYTF. In DNA form, the CDR3 reads TGTGCCAGCAGTTACTCCCTACATAGGGGGAGGTATGGCTACACCTTC.

This chain links TRBV27 with TRBJ1-4, with TRBD1 matching 10 bases. J gave up 5 bases and V 4 bases, and 4 bases lay outside the gene matches. Germline V gene lookup returns CDR1 MNHEY and CDR2 SMNVEV (reference sequence). CDR3 length: 15 amino acids. This CDR3 reads CASSWQTGGNEKLFF. CDR3 nucleotide sequence: TGTGCCAGCAGTTGGCAGACAGGGGGCAATGAAAAACTGTTTTTT.

The V gene is TRBV2, the J gene TRBJ2-7; no reliable D call. The CDR3 covers 13 residues. Germline lookup yields CDR1 SNHLY and CDR2 FYNNEI. The V end lost 8 bases, the J end lost 0 bases, and 11 bases lay between the germline ends. CDR3 in amino acids: CASESPTSYEQYF. CDR3 in DNA: TGTGCCAGCGAAAGCCCGACCTCCTACGAGCAGTACTTC.